The rows below give T cell receptor beta chains drawn from one sample of a study of blood T cell repertoires in COVID-19. The data were produced by immunoSEQ multiplex PCR, yet TCRdb's version contains in-frame clones alone and is incomplete. The sample has tens of thousands of clones, approximately 83% seen once. The source material was peripheral blood. The receptors shown here come from a human donor in a cohort sampled during active COVID-19. The donor label of this sample is uncertain. The CDR3 runs from the conserved cysteine through the conserved F or W. A D gene is named only where the DNA matches it firmly. A row's size may be missing; if present it is once, few, many or a size class.

.	TRBV29-1	12	.	TRBJ2-2	TGCAGCGCCAGGGAAGGAGCCGGGGAGCTGTTTTTT	CSAREGAGELFF
TRBD1	TRBV28	15	.	TRBJ1-1	TGTGCCAGCAGTTTCGGCAGGGGCAGGGGGACTGAAGCTTTCTTT	CASSFGRGRGTEAFF
.	TRBV5-1	13	once	TRBJ1-1	TGCGCCAGCAGCTTGGTCCAGTACACTGAAGCTTTCTTT	CASSLVQYTEAFF
.	TRBV5-1	19	.	TRBJ1-6	TGCGCCAGCAGCACCTACGGGGGAGGGACGACACGGGGGAATTCACCCCTCCACTTT	CASSTYGGGTTRGNSPLHF
TRBD1	TRBV5-1	15	.	TRBJ2-3	TGCGCCAGCAGCCCCGGACAGGGAAGCACAGATACGCAGTATTTT	CASSPGQGSTDTQYF
TRBD2	TRBV3-1/TRBV3-2	15	.	TRBJ2-3	TGTGCCAGCAGCGAAGCCGGGACTAGGACAGATACGCAGTATTTT	CASSEAGTRTDTQYF
.	TRBV12-5	13	.	TRBJ1-1	TGTGCTAGTGGTTTGCAGATGAACACTGAAGCTTTCTTT	CASGLQMNTEAFF
.	TRBV19	20	.	TRBJ2-2	TGTGCCAGTAGTATGCAAGAGGCGTGGGCACCTAGCCGGGACACCGGGGAGCTGTTTTTT	CASSMQEAWAPSRDTGELFF
.	TRBV5-1	15	few	TRBJ2-5	TGCGCCAGCAGCTTGGATCCCCAGCGGCGAGAGACCCAGTACTTC	CASSLDPQRRETQYF
.	TRBV5-6	11	.	TRBJ1-1	TGTGCCAGCAGCTTGGGAGGTGAAGCTTTCTTT	CASSLGGEAFF
.	TRBV24-1	13	once	TRBJ2-5	TGTGCCACCGGGGACACTAAAGGAGAGACCCAGTACTTC	CATGDTKGETQYF
.	TRBV25-1	16	.	TRBJ1-3	TGTGCCAGCAGTGAACCAGGGGTTAGGTCTGGAAACACCATATATTTT	CASSEPGVRSGNTIYF
TRBD1	TRBV5-1	13	.	TRBJ1-1	TGCGCCAGCAGCTCGGACAGGGACACTGAAGCTTTCTTT	CASSSDRDTEAFF
TRBD1	TRBV19	16	.	TRBJ2-4	TGTGCCAGTAGTGTCACTGGTTCGGGACAGGGGGACATTCAGTACTTC	CASSVTGSGQGDIQYF
TRBD1	TRBV4-3	15	few	TRBJ2-7	TGCGCCAGCAGCCAAGATAGGGACAGGGTCTACGAGCAGTACTTC	CASSQDRDRVYEQYF
.	TRBV5-4	14	few	TRBJ2-3	TGTGCCAGCAGCGTCTCGGACAGAGCAGATACGCAGTATTTT	CASSVSDRADTQYF
TRBD2	TRBV5-1	17	.	TRBJ2-3	TGCGCCAGCAGCGTAGGGACTAGCGCCACTAGCACAGATACGCAGTATTTT	CASSVGTSATSTDTQYF
TRBD1	TRBV28	14	.	TRBJ1-6	TGTGCCAGCGAAACCGGGACAGGGGATTCACCCCTCCACTTT	CASETGTGDSPLHF
.	TRBV4-1	14	.	TRBJ2-3	TGCGCCAGCAGCCAAACACAGGGCTCAGATACGCAGTATTTT	CASSQTQGSDTQYF
TRBD2	TRBV28	14	.	TRBJ2-7	TGTGCCAGCAGTTCTCCGGGACTACGTTACGAGCAGTACTTC	CASSSPGLRYEQYF
.	TRBV6-2/TRBV6-3	15	.	TRBJ2-3	TGTGCCAGCAGTTACGGGGCAGGGGTGGCAGATACGCAGTATTTT	CASSYGAGVADTQYF
TRBD2	TRBV15	16	.	TRBJ2-5	TGTGCCACCAGCAGAGATCGCCCTAGCGGGGGGGAGACCCAGTACTTC	CATSRDRPSGGETQYF
.	TRBV27	15	few	TRBJ2-5	TGTGCCAGCAGTTTAACAGGCCTATCCCAAGAGACCCAGTACTTC	CASSLTGLSQETQYF
.	TRBV15	15	.	TRBJ2-1	TGTGCCACCAGCCTCAACCGGGACATTTACAATGAGCAGTTCTTC	CATSLNRDIYNEQFF
.	TRBV11-3	15	few	TRBJ2-7	TGTGCCAGCAGCTTATACTCCGGAGGGAACTACGAGCAGTACTTC	CASSLYSGGNYEQYF
.	TRBV7-2	13	.	TRBJ2-3	TGTGCCAGCACCCATGACAGTGCAGATACGCAGTATTTT	CASTHDSADTQYF
TRBD1	TRBV10-1	16	.	TRBJ2-7	TGCGCCAGCAGTACCGGGACAGGGGGCTGGTCCTACGAGCAGTACTTC	CASSTGTGGWSYEQYF
.	TRBV18	13	.	TRBJ2-3	TGTGCCAGCTCATCTACAGGAGTACCCCAGCAGTATTTT	CASSSTGVPQQYF
TRBD2	TRBV4-1	16	.	TRBJ2-1	TGCGCCAGCAGCCAAGACACGGGAGGCTCCTACAATGAGCAGTTCTTC	CASSQDTGGSYNEQFF
TRBD1	TRBV4-2	14	.	TRBJ2-1	TGTGCCAGCAGCCAATGGGACAGGGACAATGAGCAGTTCTTC	CASSQWDRDNEQFF
.	TRBV7-8	11	.	TRBJ2-2	TGTGCCAGCAGCTCCGGGGGGGAGCTGTTTTTT	CASSSGGELFF
TRBD1	TRBV4-1	17	.	TRBJ2-3	TGCGCCAGCAGCCAAGAGTCAGGGGGCCTTAGCACAGATACGCAGTATTTT	CASSQESGGLSTDTQYF
.	TRBV5-1	14	.	TRBJ1-3	TGCGCCAGCAGTGACGGGGGGAGTGGAAACACCATATATTTT	CASSDGGSGNTIYF
.	TRBV7-2	12	once	TRBJ1-6	TGTGCCAGCAGCTTCCCCGATTCACCCCTCCACTTT	CASSFPDSPLHF
.	TRBV27	14	.	TRBJ1-3	TGTGCCAGCAGTTCCCCACACTCTGGAAACACCATATATTTT	CASSSPHSGNTIYF
TRBD1	TRBV6-6	14	.	TRBJ1-1	TGTGCCAGCAGTTGGACAGGCCGGGACACTGAAGCTTTCTTT	CASSWTGRDTEAFF
TRBD1	TRBV2	15	few	TRBJ1-5	TGTGCCAGCAGTGCTCCCTGGACAGGAGATCAGCCCCAGCATTTT	CASSAPWTGDQPQHF
.	TRBV7-3	17	.	TRBJ2-6	TGTGCCAGCAGCCCTCCCCCCCCTCCCTCTGGGGCCAACGTCCTGACTTTC	CASSPPPPPSGANVLTF
TRBD1	TRBV25-1	17	.	TRBJ2-5	TGTGCCAGCAGTGACCAGACACTCCGGACAGGAAGGGAGACCCAGTACTTC	CASSDQTLRTGRETQYF
TRBD1	TRBV29-1	14	.	TRBJ2-7	TGCAGCGCAATTACTCCGGGACAGGGCTACGAGCAGTACTTC	CSAITPGQGYEQYF
TRBD2	TRBV15	15	once	TRBJ2-2	TGTGCCACCAGCAGAGAATTAGCGGGGACCGGGGAGCTGTTTTTT	CATSRELAGTGELFF
TRBD1	TRBV29-1	12	.	TRBJ2-1	TGCAGCATCAGGACAGGGGGCAATGAGCAGTTCTTC	CSIRTGGNEQFF
TRBD1	TRBV29-1	15	.	TRBJ1-4	TGCAGCGTTGAAGATCGACAGGGGAAGTTCGGAAAACTGTTTTTT	CSVEDRQGKFGKLFF
.	TRBV18	12	.	TRBJ2-1	TGTGCCAGCTCACCCAGCTACAATGAGCAGTTCTTC	CASSPSYNEQFF
TRBD2	TRBV2	16	.	TRBJ2-3	TGTGCCAGCAGTGACGTTGGCGGGGGGGCCGTGGATACGCAGTATTTT	CASSDVGGGAVDTQYF
TRBD1	TRBV5-6	15	.	TRBJ2-5	TGTGCCAGCAGTTCGGAACAGGGGACGAGGGAGACCCAGTACTTC	CASSSEQGTRETQYF
.	TRBV9	14	.	TRBJ2-2	TGTGCCAGCAGCCCGACAGCTAACACCGGGGAGCTGTTTTTT	CASSPTANTGELFF
.	TRBV18	16	.	TRBJ1-4	TGTGCCAGCTCACCCTCGGTACTCACAACTAATGAAAAACTGTTTTTT	CASSPSVLTTNEKLFF
TRBD1	TRBV6-5	14	.	TRBJ1-5	TGTGCCAGCAGCCTGGGACAGTTCGTTCAGCCCCAGCATTTT	CASSLGQFVQPQHF
.	TRBV29-1	11	.	TRBJ2-7	TGCAGCGTTACCGGGAGCTACGAGCAGTACTTC	CSVTGSYEQYF
.	TRBV6-6	14	.	TRBJ1-4	TGTGCCAGCAGTGTACGCAGGGAGGGTGAAAAACTGTTTTTT	CASSVRREGEKLFF
.	TRBV5-1	14	.	TRBJ2-7	TGCGCCAGCAGTTCGCGCCCGGGACTCAGGGAGCAGTACTTC	CASSSRPGLREQYF
.	TRBV7-9	11	.	TRBJ2-7	TGTGCCAGCAGCGGAAGCGCCGAGCAGTACTTC	CASSGSAEQYF
.	TRBV7-2	14	few	TRBJ1-5	TGTGCCAGCAGCTCAGGGGCCGGGAATCAGCCCCAGCATTTT	CASSSGAGNQPQHF
.	TRBV7-2	13	.	TRBJ2-3	TGTGCCAGCAGCTTAACATATGCAGATACGCAGTATTTT	CASSLTYADTQYF